This TCR beta chain was recorded in a study of T cells in Graves' hyperthyroidism and ophthalmopathy. Study context: The authors collected peripheral blood at initial diagnosis, before any treatment.

V was shortened by 5 bases and J by 6 bases, with 14 bases between the two germline ends. Germline assignment: CDR1 SNHLY and CDR2 FYNNEI. This CDR3 comprises 14 residues. Whole-study results and caveats: A model of 13 V-J pairs discriminated ophthalmopathy from stable hyperthyroidism. Ophthalmopathy was predicted by the model a median of about six months ahead of onset.

Authors of the study amplified TCR beta CDR3 regions from RNA transcripts. An initial round of RT-PCR targeting the TCR CDR3 relied on the HTBI primer set. Each CDR3 protein gets one entry after TCRdb re-called the multiplex PCR reads with MiXCR. The sample lists 600,000 to 650,000 distinct CDR3 sequences; 15% to 20% were seen once. This clonotype has a handful of counts. Its antigen is unidentified. Uncontrolled infections, other autoimmune diseases, pregnancy or lactation led to exclusion of patients. The sequence was collected from a woman in her 30s with Graves' hyperthyroidism. The chain links TRBV2 to TRBJ2-1; D might be TRBD1 or TRBD2, each matching 5 bases. Sequencing input: blood. CDR3 sequence reads: CASSYVRGANEQFF. Written as DNA, the CDR3 is TGTGCCAGCAGTTATGTCCGGGGCGCCAATGAGCAGTTCTTC.